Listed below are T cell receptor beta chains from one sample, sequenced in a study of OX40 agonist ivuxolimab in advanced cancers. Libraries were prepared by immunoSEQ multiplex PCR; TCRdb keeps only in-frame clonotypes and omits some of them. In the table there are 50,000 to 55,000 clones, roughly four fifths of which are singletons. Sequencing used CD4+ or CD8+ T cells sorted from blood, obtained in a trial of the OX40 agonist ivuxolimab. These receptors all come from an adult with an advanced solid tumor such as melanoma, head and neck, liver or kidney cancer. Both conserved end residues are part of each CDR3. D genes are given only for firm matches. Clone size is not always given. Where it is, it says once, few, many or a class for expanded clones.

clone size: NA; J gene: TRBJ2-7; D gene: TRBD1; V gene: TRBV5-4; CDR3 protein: CASSLVGQGLVYEQYF; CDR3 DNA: TGTGCCAGCAGCTTGGTGGGACAGGGCCTCGTTTACGAGCAGTACTTC
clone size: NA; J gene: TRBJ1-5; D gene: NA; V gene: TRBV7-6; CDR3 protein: CASSLEGGRGPQHF; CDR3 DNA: TGTGCCAGCAGCCTCGAGGGCGGACGTGGGCCCCAGCATTTT
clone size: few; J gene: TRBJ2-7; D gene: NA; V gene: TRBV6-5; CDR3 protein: CASSDHKYEQYF; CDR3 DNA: TGTGCCAGCAGTGACCACAAGTACGAGCAGTACTTC
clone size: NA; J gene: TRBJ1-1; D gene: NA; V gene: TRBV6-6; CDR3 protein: CASNKFGQMNTEAFF; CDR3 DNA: TGTGCCAGCAACAAGTTCGGGCAGATGAACACTGAAGCTTTCTTT
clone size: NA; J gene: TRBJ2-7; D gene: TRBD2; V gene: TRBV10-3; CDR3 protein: CAISDPGLAGGNEQYF; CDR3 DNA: TGTGCCATCAGTGATCCAGGACTAGCGGGGGGAAACGAGCAGTACTTC
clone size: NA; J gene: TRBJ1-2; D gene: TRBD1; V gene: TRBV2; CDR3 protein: CASSEDRDYGYTF; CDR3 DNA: TGTGCCAGCAGCGAGGACAGGGACTATGGCTACACCTTC
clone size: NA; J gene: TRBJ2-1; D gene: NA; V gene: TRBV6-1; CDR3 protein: CASSDSQYNEQFF; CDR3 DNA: TGTGCCAGCAGTGATAGCCAGTACAATGAGCAGTTCTTC
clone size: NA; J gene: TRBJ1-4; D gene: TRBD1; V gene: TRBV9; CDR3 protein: CASSVTGVENEKLFF; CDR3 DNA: TGTGCCAGCAGCGTGACAGGGGTGGAGAATGAAAAACTGTTTTTT
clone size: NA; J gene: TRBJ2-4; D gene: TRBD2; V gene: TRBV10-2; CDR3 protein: CASSEPGGPVNIQYF; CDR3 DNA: TGCGCCAGCAGTGAACCGGGGGGGCCGGTAAACATTCAGTACTTC
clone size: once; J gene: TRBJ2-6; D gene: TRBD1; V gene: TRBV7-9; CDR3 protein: CASSPRDRELPGANVLTF; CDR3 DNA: TGTGCCAGCAGCCCACGGGACAGGGAGTTGCCTGGGGCCAACGTCCTGACTTTC
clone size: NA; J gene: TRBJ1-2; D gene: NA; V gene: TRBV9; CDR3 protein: CASSVEGGRNYGYTF; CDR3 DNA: TGTGCCAGCAGCGTCGAGGGAGGGCGGAACTATGGCTACACCTTC
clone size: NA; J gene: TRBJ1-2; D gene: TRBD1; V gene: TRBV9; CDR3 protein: CASSVAQGAYGYTF; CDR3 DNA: TGTGCCAGCAGCGTAGCCCAGGGGGCCTATGGCTACACCTTC
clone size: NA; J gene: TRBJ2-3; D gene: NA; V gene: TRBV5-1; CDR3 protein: CASSLGAATSTDTQYF; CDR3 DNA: TGCGCCAGCAGCTTGGGCGCAGCCACTAGCACAGATACGCAGTATTTT
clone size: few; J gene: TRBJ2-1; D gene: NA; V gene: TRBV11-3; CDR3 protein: CASSRSYNEQFF; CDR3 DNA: TGTGCCAGCAGCCGATCCTACAATGAGCAGTTCTTC
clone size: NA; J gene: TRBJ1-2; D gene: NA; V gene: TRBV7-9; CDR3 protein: CASSLEARPNYGYTF; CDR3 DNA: TGTGCCAGCAGCTTAGAGGCCAGACCGAACTATGGCTACACCTTC
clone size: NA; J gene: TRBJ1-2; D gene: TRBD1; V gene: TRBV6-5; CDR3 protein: CASSYGQGWDYGYTF; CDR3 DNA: TGTGCCAGCAGTTACGGACAGGGGTGGGACTATGGCTACACCTTC
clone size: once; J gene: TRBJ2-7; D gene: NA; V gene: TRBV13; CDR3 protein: CASSLVGGTSYEQYF; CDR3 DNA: TGTGCCAGCAGCTTAGTTGGGGGTACCTCCTACGAGCAGTACTTC
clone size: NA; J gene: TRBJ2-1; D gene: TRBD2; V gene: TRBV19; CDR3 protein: CASTRSGGAYNEQFF; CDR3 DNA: TGTGCCAGTACCCGTAGCGGGGGGGCCTACAATGAGCAGTTCTTC
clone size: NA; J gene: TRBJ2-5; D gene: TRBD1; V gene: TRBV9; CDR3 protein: CASSIGTVGLETQYF; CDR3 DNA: TGTGCCAGCAGCATTGGGACAGTGGGATTGGAGACCCAGTACTTC
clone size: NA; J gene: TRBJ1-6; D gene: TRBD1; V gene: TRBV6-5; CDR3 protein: CASSPDRDHNSPLHF; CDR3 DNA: TGTGCCAGCAGCCCGGACAGGGACCACAATTCACCCCTCCACTTT
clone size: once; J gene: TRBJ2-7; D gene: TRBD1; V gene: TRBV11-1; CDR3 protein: CASSTPGGAEEQYF; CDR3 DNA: TGTGCCAGCAGCACCCCAGGGGGCGCAGAAGAGCAGTACTTC
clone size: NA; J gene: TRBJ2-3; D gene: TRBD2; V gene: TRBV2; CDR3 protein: CASRPTSGGLTGTQYF; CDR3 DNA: TGTGCCAGCAGACCGACTAGCGGGGGCCTCACGGGGACGCAGTATTTT
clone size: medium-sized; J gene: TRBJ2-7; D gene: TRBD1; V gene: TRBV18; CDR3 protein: CASSEARTGASYEQYF; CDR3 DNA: TGTGCCAGCTCGGAAGCTCGGACAGGGGCGTCCTACGAGCAGTACTTC
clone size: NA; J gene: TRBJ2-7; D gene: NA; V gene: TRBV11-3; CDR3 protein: CASSPGTQVGKQYF; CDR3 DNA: TGTGCCAGCAGCCCCGGGACTCAGGTGGGGAAGCAGTACTTC
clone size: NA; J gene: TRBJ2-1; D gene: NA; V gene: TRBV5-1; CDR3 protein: CASSWWDYNEQFF; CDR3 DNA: TGCGCCAGCAGCTGGTGGGATTACAATGAGCAGTTCTTC
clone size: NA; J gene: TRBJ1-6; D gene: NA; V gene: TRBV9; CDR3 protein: CASSVGYRPSYNSPLHF; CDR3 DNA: TGTGCCAGCAGCGTAGGATACCGGCCTTCCTATAATTCACCCCTCCACTTT
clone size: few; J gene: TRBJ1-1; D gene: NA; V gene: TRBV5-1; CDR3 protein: CASSLAQGGGTEAFF; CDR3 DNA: TGCGCCAGCAGCTTGGCGCAAGGGGGAGGCACTGAAGCTTTCTTT
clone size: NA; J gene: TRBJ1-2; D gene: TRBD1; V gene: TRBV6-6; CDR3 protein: CASSPRGQGYGGYTF; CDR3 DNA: TGTGCCAGCAGCCCAAGAGGACAGGGCTATGGAGGCTACACCTTC
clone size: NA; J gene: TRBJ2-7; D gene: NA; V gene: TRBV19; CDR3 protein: CATSPVESGFPYEQYF; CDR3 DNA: TGTGCCACTTCTCCTGTAGAAAGCGGATTCCCCTACGAGCAGTACTTC
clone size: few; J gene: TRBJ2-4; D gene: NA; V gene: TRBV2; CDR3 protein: CASIPGHRVRAKNIQYF; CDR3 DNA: TGTGCCAGCATTCCGGGACACAGGGTGAGAGCCAAAAACATTCAGTACTTC
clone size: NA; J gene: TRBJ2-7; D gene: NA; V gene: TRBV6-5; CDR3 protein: CASSYSRAYEQYF; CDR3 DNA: TGTGCCAGCAGTTACTCTCGCGCCTACGAGCAGTACTTC
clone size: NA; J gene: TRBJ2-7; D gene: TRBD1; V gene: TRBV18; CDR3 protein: CASSPWGQGAKGLYEQYF; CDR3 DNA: TGTGCCAGCTCACCATGGGGACAGGGGGCCAAAGGGCTCTACGAGCAGTACTTC
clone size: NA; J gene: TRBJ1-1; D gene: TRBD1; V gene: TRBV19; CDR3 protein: CASKSRLDRVRRGTEAFF; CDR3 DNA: TGTGCCAGTAAATCCCGACTAGACAGGGTAAGGAGGGGCACTGAAGCTTTCTTT
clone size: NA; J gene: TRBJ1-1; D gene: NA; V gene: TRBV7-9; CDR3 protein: CASSLVNGERTKAFF; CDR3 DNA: TGTGCCAGCAGCTTAGTAAACGGGGAAAGAACCAAAGCTTTCTTT
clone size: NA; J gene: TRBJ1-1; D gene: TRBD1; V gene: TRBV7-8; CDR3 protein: CASSLNTPGQLMNTEAFF; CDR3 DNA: TGTGCCAGCAGCTTAAACACTCCGGGACAGCTCATGAACACTGAAGCTTTCTTT
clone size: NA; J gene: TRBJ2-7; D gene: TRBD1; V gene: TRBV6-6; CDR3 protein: CASNLNGQGIYEQYF; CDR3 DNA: TGTGCCAGCAACCTTAACGGACAGGGCATCTACGAGCAGTACTTC
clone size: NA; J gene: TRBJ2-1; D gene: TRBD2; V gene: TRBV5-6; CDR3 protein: CASSLTSGGARFF; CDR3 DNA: TGTGCCAGCAGCTTGACTAGCGGGGGGGCTCGGTTCTTC
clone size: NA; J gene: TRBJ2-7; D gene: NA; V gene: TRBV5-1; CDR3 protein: CASSLIGQLGEQYF; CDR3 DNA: TGCGCCAGCAGCCTTATAGGACAGTTGGGCGAGCAGTACTTC
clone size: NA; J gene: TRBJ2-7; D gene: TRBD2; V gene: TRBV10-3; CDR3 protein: CAIRDPGLAGNYEQYF; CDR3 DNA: TGTGCCATCAGGGACCCGGGACTAGCGGGGAACTACGAGCAGTACTTC
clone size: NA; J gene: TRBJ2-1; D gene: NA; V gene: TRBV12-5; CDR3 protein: CASAGLLEYNEQFF; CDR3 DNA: TGTGCTAGTGCAGGCCTGCTGGAATACAATGAGCAGTTCTTC
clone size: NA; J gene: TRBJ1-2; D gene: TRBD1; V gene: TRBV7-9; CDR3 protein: CASSLDRANYGYTF; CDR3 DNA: TGTGCCAGCAGCCTGGACAGGGCTAACTATGGCTACACCTTC
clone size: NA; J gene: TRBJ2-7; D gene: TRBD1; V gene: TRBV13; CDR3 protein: CASSSTGGATYEQYF; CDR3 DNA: TGTGCCAGCAGCTCCACAGGGGGTGCCACCTACGAGCAGTACTTC
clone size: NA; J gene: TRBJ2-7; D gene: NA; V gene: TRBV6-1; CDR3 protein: CASSEEGIPSYEQYF; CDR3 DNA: TGTGCCAGCAGTGAAGAGGGAATCCCCAGCTACGAGCAGTACTTC
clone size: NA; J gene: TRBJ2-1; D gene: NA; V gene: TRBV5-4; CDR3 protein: CASSSGLPNEQFF; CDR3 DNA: TGTGCCAGCAGCTCGGGACTCCCCAATGAGCAGTTCTTC
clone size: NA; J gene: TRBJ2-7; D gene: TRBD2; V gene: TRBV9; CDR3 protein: CASSVGSGELLGEQYF; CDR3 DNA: TGTGCCAGCAGCGTAGGAAGCGGGGAACTCCTAGGCGAGCAGTACTTC
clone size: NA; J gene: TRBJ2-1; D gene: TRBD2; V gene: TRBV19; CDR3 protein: CASRIDGGDFEQFF; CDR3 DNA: TGTGCCAGTAGGATTGACGGGGGGGATTTTGAGCAGTTCTTC
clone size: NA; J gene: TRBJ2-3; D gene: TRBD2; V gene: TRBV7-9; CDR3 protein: CASSLEGSGVTDTQYF; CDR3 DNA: TGTGCCAGCAGCTTAGAAGGTAGCGGGGTCACAGATACGCAGTATTTT
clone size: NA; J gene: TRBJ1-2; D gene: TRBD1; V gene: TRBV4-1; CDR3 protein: CASSQSGTGGFGYTF; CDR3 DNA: TGCGCCAGCAGCCAATCCGGGACAGGGGGCTTTGGCTACACCTTC
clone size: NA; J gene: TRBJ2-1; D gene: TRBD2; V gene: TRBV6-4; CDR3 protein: CASSDWLAGLNEQFF; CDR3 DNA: TGTGCCAGCAGTGACTGGCTAGCGGGGTTAAATGAGCAGTTCTTC
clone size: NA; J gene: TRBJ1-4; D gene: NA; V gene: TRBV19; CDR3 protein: CASRIRATNEKLFF; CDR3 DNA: TGTGCCAGTAGAATAAGGGCAACTAATGAAAAACTGTTTTTT
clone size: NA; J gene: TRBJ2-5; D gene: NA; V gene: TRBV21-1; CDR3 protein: CASSKIRPQETQYF; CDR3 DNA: TGTGCCAGCAGCAAAATCAGGCCGCAAGAGACCCAGTACTTC
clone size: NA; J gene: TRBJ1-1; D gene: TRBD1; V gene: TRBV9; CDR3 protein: CASSVVGSQGQGPTEAFF; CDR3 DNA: TGTGCCAGCAGCGTAGTTGGGAGTCAGGGACAGGGGCCCACTGAAGCTTTCTTT
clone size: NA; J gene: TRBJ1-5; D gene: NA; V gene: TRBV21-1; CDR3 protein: CASTHGDPSNQPQHF; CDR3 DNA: TGTGCCAGCACTCACGGAGACCCTAGCAATCAGCCCCAGCATTTT
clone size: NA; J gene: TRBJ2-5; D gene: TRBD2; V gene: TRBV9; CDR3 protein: CASSVEAGWETQYF; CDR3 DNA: TGTGCCAGCAGCGTAGAAGCGGGGTGGGAGACCCAGTACTTC
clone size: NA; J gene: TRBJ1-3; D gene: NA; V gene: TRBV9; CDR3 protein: CASSVGQLGSGNTIYF; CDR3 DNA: TGTGCCAGCAGCGTAGGTCAGCTCGGCTCTGGAAACACCATATATTTT
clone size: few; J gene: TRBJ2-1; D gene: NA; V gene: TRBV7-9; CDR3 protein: CASSAPPRGNEQFF; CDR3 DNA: TGTGCCAGCAGCGCGCCGCCCAGGGGAAATGAGCAGTTCTTC
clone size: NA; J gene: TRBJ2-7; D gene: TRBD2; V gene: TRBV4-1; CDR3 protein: CASSQVAGGPEQYF; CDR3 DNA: TGCGCCAGCAGCCAAGTGGCGGGGGGGCCCGAGCAGTACTTC